Sequencing of this T cell receptor beta chain was carried out in a study of blood T cells in healthy people across ages. The CDR3 has 11 amino acids. Germline CDR1 is MNHEY and CDR2 is SMNVEV (reference sequence). V dropped 6 bases and J dropped 0 bases, with 3 bases sitting between them. The second PCR ran about 6 to 12 cycles with a sample-barcoded 5' primer and J-beta primers. A single record per CDR3 protein comes from TCRdb applying MiXCR to the 5' RACE reads. The table records fewer than 1,000,000 distinct CDR3 sequences, around two fifths of them present only once. This clonotype came up a few times. Possible read error: a much larger clone is one base away.

The sequence came from a man in his 60s in good health. The chain has TRBV27 and TRBJ2-7, with no clear D. Sequenced material: blood. The CDR3 DNA reads TGTGCCAGCAGGAGCTCCTACGAGCAGTACTTC. The encoded protein is CASRSSYEQYF.